Listed below are T cell receptor beta chains from one sample, sequenced in a study of shared clonotypes between healthy human individuals. Measured with immunoSEQ multiplex PCR; TCRdb has only the in-frame clones, and not every one. The table includes roughly 1 million clones, about 75% detected once. Source material: memory CD4+ T cells sorted from blood. Receptors were obtained from a man younger than 35 in good health. Each CDR3 is given with its conserved first and last residue. A D gene is named only where the DNA matches it firmly. Not all rows give a size; the values are once, few, many and, for expanded clones, a class.

j_gene: TRBJ2-7; d_gene: .; v_gene: TRBV11-2; abundance: .; len: 15; CDR3nt: TGTGCCAGCAGCTTAGTCGGCCCAGGGAGATACGAGCAGTACTTC; CDR3aa: CASSLVGPGRYEQYF
j_gene: TRBJ2-3; d_gene: .; v_gene: TRBV7-9; abundance: .; len: 16; CDR3nt: TGTGCCAGCAGCCTCAATAGGGTCGAGTTGACAGATACGCAGTATTTT; CDR3aa: CASSLNRVELTDTQYF
j_gene: TRBJ2-7; d_gene: .; v_gene: TRBV5-1; abundance: .; len: 15; CDR3nt: TGCGCCAGCAGCTTGGCTTTGCAGGGAGGCTACGAGCAGTACTTC; CDR3aa: CASSLALQGGYEQYF
j_gene: TRBJ2-3; d_gene: .; v_gene: TRBV4-3; abundance: .; len: 17; CDR3nt: TGCGCCAGCAGCCAGGGGGGGAGGGGGCCCCACACAGATACGCAGTATTTT; CDR3aa: CASSQGGRGPHTDTQYF
j_gene: TRBJ1-6; d_gene: TRBD1; v_gene: TRBV11-2; abundance: .; len: 15; CDR3nt: TGTGCCAGCAGCCCCAGGACAGGAACGAGTTCACCCCTCCACTTT; CDR3aa: CASSPRTGTSSPLHF
j_gene: TRBJ2-5; d_gene: .; v_gene: TRBV4-2; abundance: .; len: 13; CDR3nt: TGTGCCAGCAGCCAAGACCCCCCTGGGACCCAGTACTTC; CDR3aa: CASSQDPPGTQYF
j_gene: TRBJ1-1; d_gene: TRBD1; v_gene: TRBV11-2; abundance: .; len: 13; CDR3nt: TGTGCCAGCAGCTCGGGACAGGGGACTAAAGCTTTCTTT; CDR3aa: CASSSGQGTKAFF
j_gene: TRBJ1-2; d_gene: .; v_gene: TRBV14; abundance: .; len: 15; CDR3nt: TGTGCCAGCAGCCGCAATATCGGAGGGGGATATGGCTACACCTTC; CDR3aa: CASSRNIGGGYGYTF
j_gene: TRBJ2-7; d_gene: .; v_gene: TRBV5-1; abundance: .; len: 13; CDR3nt: TGCGCCAGCAGCACCGGACAGCGGCCAGAGCAGTACTTC; CDR3aa: CASSTGQRPEQYF
j_gene: TRBJ1-4; d_gene: .; v_gene: TRBV30; abundance: many; len: 14; CDR3nt: TGTGCCTGGAACGAACAAACTGTTAATGAAAAACTGTTTTTT; CDR3aa: CAWNEQTVNEKLFF
j_gene: TRBJ1-5; d_gene: .; v_gene: TRBV6-1; abundance: .; len: 15; CDR3nt: TGTGCCAGCGCATTCGGTAGGGGTGGCAATCAGCCCCAGCATTTT; CDR3aa: CASAFGRGGNQPQHF
j_gene: TRBJ2-7; d_gene: TRBD1; v_gene: TRBV9; abundance: .; len: 16; CDR3nt: TGTGCCAGCAGTAAAACCCCGGGACAGGCAGGGGGGGAGCAGTACTTC; CDR3aa: CASSKTPGQAGGEQYF
j_gene: TRBJ2-5; d_gene: TRBD1; v_gene: TRBV19; abundance: .; len: 13; CDR3nt: TGTGCCAGTAGTAAACAGGGGTGGGAGACCCAGTACTTC; CDR3aa: CASSKQGWETQYF
j_gene: TRBJ1-2; d_gene: .; v_gene: TRBV5-4; abundance: .; len: 13; CDR3nt: TGTGCCAGCAGCTTGGTAGGGGCGGATGGCTACACCTTC; CDR3aa: CASSLVGADGYTF
j_gene: TRBJ2-6; d_gene: .; v_gene: TRBV4-1; abundance: .; len: 16; CDR3nt: TGCGCCAGCAGCCAGAGAGACCTCTCTGGGGCCAACGTCCTGACTTTC; CDR3aa: CASSQRDLSGANVLTF
j_gene: TRBJ2-5; d_gene: TRBD2; v_gene: TRBV7-9; abundance: .; len: 16; CDR3nt: TGTGCCAGCAGCCCCCTAGCGGGAGGGTTTGGAGAGACCCAGTACTTC; CDR3aa: CASSPLAGGFGETQYF
j_gene: TRBJ1-3; d_gene: .; v_gene: TRBV7-9; abundance: .; len: 15; CDR3nt: TGTGCCAGCAGCTTACAAGGCTTCTCTGGAAACACCATATATTTT; CDR3aa: CASSLQGFSGNTIYF
j_gene: TRBJ2-7; d_gene: .; v_gene: TRBV19; abundance: .; len: 14; CDR3nt: TGTGCCAGTAGCACATCAGGGGCGTCCTACGAGCAGTACTTC; CDR3aa: CASSTSGASYEQYF
j_gene: TRBJ1-6; d_gene: TRBD1; v_gene: TRBV14; abundance: once; len: 15; CDR3nt: TGTGCCAGCAGCCAGGGACAGAGATATAATTCACCCCTCCACTTT; CDR3aa: CASSQGQRYNSPLHF
j_gene: TRBJ1-6; d_gene: TRBD1; v_gene: TRBV28; abundance: many; len: 15; CDR3nt: TGTGCCAGCAGCCGCGGGACAGGGGGTAATTCACCCCTCCACTTT; CDR3aa: CASSRGTGGNSPLHF